These T cell receptor beta chains were read from a single sample in a study of blood T cell repertoires in COVID-19. Assay used: immunoSEQ multiplex PCR; TCRdb lists only in-frame clones, some missing. The data show approximately 54,000 clones, less than 95% seen once. Sample: peripheral blood. These receptors were obtained from a woman aged 40 to 49 with active COVID-19. The CDR3 runs from the conserved cysteine through the conserved F or W. D genes are given only for firm matches. The size field is filled for only some rows; it gives once, few, many or a size class.

>TRBV19|TRBJ2-1|TRBD2|.
TGTGCCAGTACCCCCCTTGGGCTAGCGGGGGGAGAGCAGTTCTTC
CASTPLGLAGGEQFF
>TRBV24-1|TRBJ2-1|.|.
TGTGCCACCAGTACAACGGGCAATGAGCAGTTCTTC
CATSTTGNEQFF
>TRBV18|TRBJ1-4|.|.
TGTGCCAGCTCACCACCCACGGGGGCAACTAATGAAAAACTGTTTTTT
CASSPPTGATNEKLFF
>TRBV4-1|TRBJ1-1|.|.
TGCGCCAGCAGCCAAGGCTTCCTGGGGCAGACTGAAGCTTTCTTT
CASSQGFLGQTEAFF
>TRBV30|TRBJ2-3|.|.
TGTGCCTGGAGTCTACCTGGGCGCCTCACAGATACGCAGTATTTT
CAWSLPGRLTDTQYF
>TRBV19|TRBJ1-5|.|.
TGTGCCAGTACTCTCGGTGGTCAGCCCCAGCATTTT
CASTLGGQPQHF
>TRBV2|TRBJ2-5|.|once
TGTGCCAGCGCCCGGCGGGGTACAGGGACCCAGTACTTC
CASARRGTGTQYF
>TRBV18|TRBJ1-1|.|.
TGTGCCAGCTCACCAGGACACGCGGCCACTGAAGCTTTCTTT
CASSPGHAATEAFF
>TRBV18|TRBJ2-3|TRBD1|.
TGTGCCAGCCAACGGGACAGGGGTGGCCTTTACACGCAGTATTTT
CASQRDRGGLYTQYF
>TRBV29-1|TRBJ2-5|.|.
TGCAGCGTTGGTGCGGGATACCAAGAGACCCAGTACTTC
CSVGAGYQETQYF
>TRBV7-9|TRBJ2-5|.|.
TGTGCCAGCAGCTCTCAGATGATTGACAGGAATCAAGAGACCCAGTACTTC
CASSSQMIDRNQETQYF
>TRBV5-4|TRBJ2-3|.|.
TGTGCCAGCAGCAAGGACAGATACACAGATACGCAGTATTTT
CASSKDRYTDTQYF
>TRBV2|TRBJ2-5|.|once
TGTGCCAGCAGTGACTCAGGGGGGCAGTTGGAGACCCAGTACTTC
CASSDSGGQLETQYF
>TRBV6-5|TRBJ1-5|.|.
TGTGCCAGCAGTTACTCACGCGCTCCCAATCAGCCCCAGCATTTT
CASSYSRAPNQPQHF
>TRBV5-5|TRBJ1-6|.|.
TGTGCCAGCTCCCCGCCGGGATCCTATAATTCACCCCTCCACTTT
CASSPPGSYNSPLHF
>TRBV4-2|TRBJ1-2|.|.
TGTGCCAGCAGCCACGGGACTTCCAACTATGGCTACACCTTC
CASSHGTSNYGYTF
>TRBV3-1/TRBV3-2|TRBJ2-5|TRBD2|.
TGTGCCAGCAGCCGGGGGAGCGGGGGGCTCCAAGAGACCCAGTACTTC
CASSRGSGGLQETQYF
>TRBV7-8|TRBJ1-1|.|.
TGTGCCAGCAGCTTAGCCCATGGGCCGCATGAAGCTTTCTTT
CASSLAHGPHEAFF